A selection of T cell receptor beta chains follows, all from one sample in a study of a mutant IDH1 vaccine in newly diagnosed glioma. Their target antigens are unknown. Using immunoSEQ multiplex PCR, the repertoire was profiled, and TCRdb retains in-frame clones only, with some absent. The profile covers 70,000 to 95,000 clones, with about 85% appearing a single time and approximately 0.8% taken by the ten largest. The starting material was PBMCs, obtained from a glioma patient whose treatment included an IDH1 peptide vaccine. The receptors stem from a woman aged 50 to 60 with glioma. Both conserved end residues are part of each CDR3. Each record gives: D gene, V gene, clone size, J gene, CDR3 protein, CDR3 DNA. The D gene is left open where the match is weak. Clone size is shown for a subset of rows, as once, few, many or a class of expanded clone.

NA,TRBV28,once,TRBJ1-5,CASRRLYSNQPQHF,TGTGCCAGCCGCCGTCTCTATAGCAATCAGCCCCAGCATTTT
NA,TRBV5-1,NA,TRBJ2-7,CASSSDAGLYEQYF,TGCGCCAGCAGCTCTGACGCCGGACTCTACGAGCAGTACTTC
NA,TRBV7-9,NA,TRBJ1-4,CASSQGHINEKLFF,TGTGCCAGCAGCCAGGGCCATATTAATGAAAAACTGTTTTTT
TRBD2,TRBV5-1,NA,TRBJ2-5,CASSPPGLAGETQYF,TGCGCCAGCAGCCCGCCGGGACTAGCGGGAGAGACCCAGTACTTC
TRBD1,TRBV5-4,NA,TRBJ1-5,CASSSSGQNYQPQHF,TGTGCCAGCAGCTCATCGGGACAGAATTATCAGCCCCAGCATTTT
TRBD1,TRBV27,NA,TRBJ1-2,CASSLRATGVDGYTF,TGTGCCAGCAGTTTAAGGGCGACAGGGGTTGATGGCTACACCTTC
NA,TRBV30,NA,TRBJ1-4,CAWSPTATNEKLFF,TGTGCCTGGAGTCCGACAGCAACTAATGAAAAACTGTTTTTT
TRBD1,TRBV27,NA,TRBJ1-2,CASSFGTGNGYTF,TGTGCCAGCAGTTTCGGGACAGGGAATGGCTACACCTTC
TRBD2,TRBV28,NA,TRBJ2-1,CASKTSIDEQFF,TGTGCCAGCAAGACTAGCATAGATGAGCAGTTCTTC
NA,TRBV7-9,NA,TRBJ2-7,CASSSNYEQYF,TGTGCCAGCAGCTCCAACTACGAGCAGTACTTC
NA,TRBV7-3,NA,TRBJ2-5,CASSPYGAETQYF,TGTGCCAGCAGCCCGTACGGGGCCGAGACCCAGTACTTC
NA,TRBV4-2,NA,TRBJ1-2,CASSQKGGPQSYGYTF,TGTGCCAGCAGCCAAAAGGGGGGACCACAAAGCTATGGCTACACCTTC
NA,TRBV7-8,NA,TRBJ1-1,CASSLRTMNTEAFF,TGTGCCAGCAGCTTAAGGACTATGAACACTGAAGCTTTCTTT
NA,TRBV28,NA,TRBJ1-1,CASSLVESNTEAFF,TGTGCCAGCAGTTTAGTGGAATCTAACACTGAAGCTTTCTTT
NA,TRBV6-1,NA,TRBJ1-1,CASSVQLTRNTEAFF,TGTGCCAGCAGTGTCCAACTGACCAGGAACACTGAAGCTTTCTTT
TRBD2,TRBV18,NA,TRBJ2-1,CASSPSLAGRNEQFF,TGTGCCAGCTCACCGTCCCTAGCGGGAAGGAATGAGCAGTTCTTC
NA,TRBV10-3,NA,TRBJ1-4,CAISPNGPNEKLFF,TGTGCCATCAGTCCGAACGGCCCAAATGAAAAACTGTTTTTT
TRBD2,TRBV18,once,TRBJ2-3,CASSPLSGNTDTQYF,TGTGCCAGCTCACCACTTAGCGGGAACACAGATACGCAGTATTTT
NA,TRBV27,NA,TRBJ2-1,CASSLSFGSDEQFF,TGTGCCAGCAGTTTATCTTTCGGATCCGATGAGCAGTTCTTC
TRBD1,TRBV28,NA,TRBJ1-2,CASTTTGQGASGYTF,TGTGCCAGCACCACGACTGGGCAGGGGGCTTCTGGCTACACCTTC